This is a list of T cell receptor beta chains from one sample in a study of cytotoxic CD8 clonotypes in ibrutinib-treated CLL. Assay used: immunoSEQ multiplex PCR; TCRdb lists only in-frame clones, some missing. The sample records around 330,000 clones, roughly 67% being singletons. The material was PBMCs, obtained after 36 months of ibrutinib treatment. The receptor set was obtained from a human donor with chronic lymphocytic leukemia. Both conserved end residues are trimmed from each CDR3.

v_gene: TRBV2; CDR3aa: ASSQTGLAGLNTGELF
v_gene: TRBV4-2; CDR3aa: ASSQRERGNQPQH
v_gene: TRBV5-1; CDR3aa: ATSRDRATGELF
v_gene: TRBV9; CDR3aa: ASSVGDRSSGNTIY
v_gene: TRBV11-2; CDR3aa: ASSPREDAWETQY
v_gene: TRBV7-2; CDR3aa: ASSLQLAGARQETQY
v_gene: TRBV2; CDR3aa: ASRAAEGHNEQF
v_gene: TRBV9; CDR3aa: ASSFGGQSPEQY
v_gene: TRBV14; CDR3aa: ASSQDLRGEQY
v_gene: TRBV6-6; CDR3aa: ASSLANDQRGYT
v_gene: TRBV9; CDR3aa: ASSSRLAGLYNEQF
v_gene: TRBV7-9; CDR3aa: ASSSSGYSYNEQF
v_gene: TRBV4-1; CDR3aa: ASSQTGGRPYNSPLH
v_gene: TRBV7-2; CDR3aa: ASSLMLGGDEQF
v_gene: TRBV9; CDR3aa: ASSVGVAGGPSYNEQF
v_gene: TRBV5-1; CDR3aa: ASSLVRLAEMAEAF
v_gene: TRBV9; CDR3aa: ASSVGDSNNEQF
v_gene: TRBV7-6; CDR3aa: ASSSLVRETQY
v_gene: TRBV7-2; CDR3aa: ASSPRGHRLKNPQY
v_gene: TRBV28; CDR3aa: ASSYQPYNEQF
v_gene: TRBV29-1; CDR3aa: SVEGLGDSYEQY